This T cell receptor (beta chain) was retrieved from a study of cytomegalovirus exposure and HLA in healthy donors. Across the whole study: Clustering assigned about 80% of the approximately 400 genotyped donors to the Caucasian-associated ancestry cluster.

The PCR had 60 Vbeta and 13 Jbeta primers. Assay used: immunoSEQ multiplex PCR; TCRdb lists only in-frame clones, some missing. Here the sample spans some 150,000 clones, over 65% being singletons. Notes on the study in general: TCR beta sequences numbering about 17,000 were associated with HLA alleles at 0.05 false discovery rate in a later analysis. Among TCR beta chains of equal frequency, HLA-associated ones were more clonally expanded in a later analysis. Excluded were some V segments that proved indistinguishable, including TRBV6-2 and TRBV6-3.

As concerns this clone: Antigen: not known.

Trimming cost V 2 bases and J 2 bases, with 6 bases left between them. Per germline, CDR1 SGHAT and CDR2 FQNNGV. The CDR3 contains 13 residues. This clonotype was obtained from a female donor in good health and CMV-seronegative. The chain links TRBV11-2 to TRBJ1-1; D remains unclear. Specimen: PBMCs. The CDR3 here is CASSLIQNTEAFF. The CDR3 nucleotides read TGTGCCAGCAGCTTAATACAAAACACTGAAGCTTTCTTT.